This is a list of T cell receptor beta chains from one sample in a study of blood T cell repertoires in COVID-19. The protocol was immunoSEQ multiplex PCR, while the TCRdb copy is restricted to in-frame clones and leaves out a portion. The repertoire has approximately 390,000 clones, roughly 87% of them found once; the top ten carry more than 2%. The sequenced material came from PBMCs or T cells enriched from blood (not recorded which). These receptors were taken from a woman aged 35 to 49 with acute COVID-19. Each CDR3 is given with its conserved first and last residue. Each record gives: clone size, V gene, D gene, J gene, CDR3 DNA, CDR3 protein. D genes are given only for firm matches. The listing skips clone size in some rows; elsewhere it reads once, few, many or a size class.

-	TRBV19	-	TRBJ2-3	TGTGCCAGTAGTAAAACCCGGGATCCCACAGATACGCAGTATTTT	CASSKTRDPTDTQYF
-	TRBV19	-	TRBJ1-5	TGTGCCAGTAGTATATCAGGGGTCCATCAGCCCCAGCATTTT	CASSISGVHQPQHF
-	TRBV6-6	TRBD1	TRBJ2-4	TGTGCCAGCAGTTCACGACAGGGGGAAAACATTCAGTACTTC	CASSSRQGENIQYF
-	TRBV4-2	-	TRBJ1-5	TGTGCCAGCAGCCAAGAGGGCGGGCCAGGCGATAGCAATCAGCCCCAGCATTTT	CASSQEGGPGDSNQPQHF
-	TRBV9	-	TRBJ1-6	TGTGCCAGCAGCGTAGGGGCGGGATTAGGTTATTCACCCCTCCACTTT	CASSVGAGLGYSPLHF
-	TRBV5-1	-	TRBJ2-1	TGCGCCAGCAGCTTGGTGCCTGAGAGCTCCTACAATGAGCAGTTCTTC	CASSLVPESSYNEQFF
few	TRBV18	TRBD1	TRBJ1-2	TGTGCCAGCTCCCCGTCTCTAACCGGGACAGGGGTCGGCTACACCTTC	CASSPSLTGTGVGYTF
-	TRBV19	-	TRBJ1-2	TGTGCCAGTAGTATTAAACAGGGAGACTATGGCTACACCTTC	CASSIKQGDYGYTF
once	TRBV23-1	-	TRBJ1-4	TGCGCCAGCAGTCAAACGAGAAATTTTTCGAGGCTACAGGGAGCAACTAATGAAAAACTGTTTTTT	CASSQTRNFSRLQGATNEKLFF
-	TRBV4-1	TRBD1	TRBJ1-2	TGCGCCAGCAGCCCCCCCGGACAGGGCTATGGCTACACCTTC	CASSPPGQGYGYTF
-	TRBV29-1	-	TRBJ1-3	TGCAGCGTTGAAGTCCCAACAACTGGAAACACCATATATTTT	CSVEVPTTGNTIYF
-	TRBV19	-	TRBJ2-2	TGTGCCAGTAGCGTACAGGGGAACACCGGGGAGCTGTTTTTT	CASSVQGNTGELFF
-	TRBV7-2	-	TRBJ1-2	TGTGCCAGCAGCTTGGGACGTCTGGGGGGCTATGGCTACACCTTC	CASSLGRLGGYGYTF
-	TRBV10-3	TRBD1	TRBJ1-3	TGTGCCATCAGTGAAGGGGGCCCGGCTGGAAACACCATATATTTT	CAISEGGPAGNTIYF
-	TRBV11-2	-	TRBJ2-5	TGTGCCAGCAGCTTAGTGTCTCTCGTCGAGACCCAGTACTTC	CASSLVSLVETQYF
-	TRBV7-6	-	TRBJ1-1	TGTGCCAGCAGCTTTCAGGGAAGCACTGAAGCTTTCTTT	CASSFQGSTEAFF
-	TRBV27	TRBD1	TRBJ1-2	TGTGCCAGCAGTCATTCCGGGACAGATGGCTACACCTTC	CASSHSGTDGYTF
once	TRBV11-2	TRBD1	TRBJ1-4	TGTGCCAGCAGCCCGGACTGGACAGGGAAAACAGCAACTAATGAAAAACTGTTTTTT	CASSPDWTGKTATNEKLFF
-	TRBV11-2	TRBD1	TRBJ1-1	TGTGCCAGCAGCTTAGAAGACAGGGGCATATACACTGAAGCTTTCTTT	CASSLEDRGIYTEAFF
-	TRBV27	-	TRBJ1-1	TGTGCCAGCAGTGCGGGCAGGAAAACTGAAGCTTTCTTT	CASSAGRKTEAFF
-	TRBV3-1/TRBV3-2	-	TRBJ2-1	TGTGCCAGCAGCCAAGATTCGGCAGGGATGCGGGAGCAGTTCTTC	CASSQDSAGMREQFF
-	TRBV10-3	-	TRBJ1-2	TGTGCCATCAGTGATCCCACAGCTCAACCTGACTATGGCTACACCTTC	CAISDPTAQPDYGYTF
-	TRBV4-2	-	TRBJ2-3	TGTGCCAGCAGCCAAGTTGACCAAGGCGGGACAGATACGCAGTATTTT	CASSQVDQGGTDTQYF
-	TRBV3-1/TRBV3-2	-	TRBJ1-3	TGTGCCAGCAGCCCATCGAAGGACAGACTTACTGGAAACACCATATATTTT	CASSPSKDRLTGNTIYF
-	TRBV5-6	-	TRBJ1-3	TGTGCCAGCAGCCACAGTAGCTCTGGAAACACCATATATTTT	CASSHSSSGNTIYF
-	TRBV7-8	TRBD2	TRBJ2-7	TGTGCCAGCAGCCCCAGCCTAGCGGTCTTATACGAGCAGTACTTC	CASSPSLAVLYEQYF
-	TRBV11-2	TRBD1	TRBJ1-1	TGTGCCAGCAGCTTAGGTTCGGGACAGGAAGCTTTCTTT	CASSLGSGQEAFF
-	TRBV7-9	TRBD1	TRBJ1-2	TGTGCCAGCAGCTTATGGGACAGGGGAGGAAATGGCTACACCTTC	CASSLWDRGGNGYTF
-	TRBV6-5	-	TRBJ1-2	TGTGCCAGCAGAAACAGGGTTTATGGCTACACCTTC	CASRNRVYGYTF
-	TRBV30	TRBD2	TRBJ2-1	TGTGCCTGGAGTATACGGACTAGCCAGCAGTTCTTC	CAWSIRTSQQFF
-	TRBV14	-	TRBJ1-1	TGTGCCAGCAGCCAAGAAGCAGGGACTGAAGCTTTCTTT	CASSQEAGTEAFF
once	TRBV5-1	TRBD1	TRBJ1-3	TGCGCCAGCAGCGAGGGACAGATCTCTGGAAACACCATATATTTT	CASSEGQISGNTIYF
-	TRBV5-1	TRBD1	TRBJ1-1	TGCGCCAGCAGCTTGTACAGGGGAAACACTGAAGCTTTCTTT	CASSLYRGNTEAFF
few	TRBV10-3	-	TRBJ1-2	TGTGCCATCAGTGAGTCGCAGACAGGAGAGAGTGCTGGTGGCTACACCTTC	CAISESQTGESAGGYTF
-	TRBV5-1	TRBD1	TRBJ1-1	TGCGCCAGCAGCTTGGAAGGGGGCAGGGGGCAACGAGCTTTCTTT	CASSLEGGRGQRAFF
-	TRBV4-2	-	TRBJ2-5	TGTGCCAGCAGCCAAGGCGGGCTAACAGGGGAGACCCAGTACTTC	CASSQGGLTGETQYF
few	TRBV6-1	-	TRBJ1-5	TGTGCCAGCAGTGATGCGGGTTTGAGGCCCCAGCATTTT	CASSDAGLRPQHF
-	TRBV9	TRBD2	TRBJ2-1	TGTGCCAGCAGCGTGCTGAGCGGGGGCAATGAGCAGTTCTTC	CASSVLSGGNEQFF
many	TRBV10-1	-	TRBJ2-2	TGCGCCAGCAGTGAGACAGCCTGGAACACCGGGGAGCTGTTTTTT	CASSETAWNTGELFF